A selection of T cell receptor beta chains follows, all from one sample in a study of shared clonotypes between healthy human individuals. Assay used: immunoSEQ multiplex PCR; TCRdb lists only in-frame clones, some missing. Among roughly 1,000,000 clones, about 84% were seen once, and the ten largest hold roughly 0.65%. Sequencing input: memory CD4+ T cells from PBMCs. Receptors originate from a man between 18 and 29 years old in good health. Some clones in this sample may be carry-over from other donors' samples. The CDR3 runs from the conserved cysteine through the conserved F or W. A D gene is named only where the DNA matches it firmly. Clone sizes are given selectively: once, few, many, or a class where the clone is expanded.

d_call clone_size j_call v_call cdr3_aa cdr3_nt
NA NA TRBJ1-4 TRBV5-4 CASSNPRDQATNEKLFF TGTGCCAGCAGTAATCCCCGGGACCAAGCAACTAATGAAAAACTGTTTTTT
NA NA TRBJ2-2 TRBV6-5 CASSSGPPSTGELFF TGTGCCAGCAGTTCCGGCCCCCCTAGCACCGGGGAGCTGTTTTTT
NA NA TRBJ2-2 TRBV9 CASSVGASPRLTGELFF TGTGCCAGCAGCGTAGGGGCTAGCCCACGGTTGACCGGGGAGCTGTTTTTT
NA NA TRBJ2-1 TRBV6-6 CASSSEPGREQFF TGTGCCAGCAGTTCCGAACCGGGACGGGAGCAGTTCTTC
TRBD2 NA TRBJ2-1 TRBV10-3 CAISASGSLHEQFF TGTGCCATCAGCGCTAGCGGGAGTCTCCATGAGCAGTTCTTC
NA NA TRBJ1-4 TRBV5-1 CASSLGQGLNEKLFF TGCGCCAGCAGCTTAGGGCAGGGCCTCAATGAAAAACTGTTTTTT
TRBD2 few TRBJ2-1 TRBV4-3 CASGQAGDFYNEQFF TGCGCCAGCGGCCAAGCGGGAGATTTCTACAATGAGCAGTTCTTC
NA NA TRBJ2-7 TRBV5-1 CASSLAPSSYEQYF TGCGCCAGCTCGCTCGCTCCCAGCTCCTACGAGCAGTACTTC
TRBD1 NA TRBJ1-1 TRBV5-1 CASSKGQGGYTEAFF TGCGCCAGCAGCAAGGGACAGGGGGGTTACACTGAAGCTTTCTTT
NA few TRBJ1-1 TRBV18 CASSPSTGSNTEAFF TGTGCCAGCTCACCCTCGACAGGATCGAACACTGAAGCTTTCTTT
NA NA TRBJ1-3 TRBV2 CASSEHWTAGNTIYF TGTGCCAGCAGTGAACACTGGACTGCCGGAAACACCATATATTTT
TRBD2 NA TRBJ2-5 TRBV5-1 CASSLARRGSQETQYF TGCGCCAGCAGCTTGGCCCGGCGGGGGAGTCAAGAGACCCAGTACTTC
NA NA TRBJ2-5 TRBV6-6 CASSPVRGKYQETQYF TGTGCCAGCAGTCCGGTTCGCGGGAAGTACCAAGAGACCCAGTACTTC
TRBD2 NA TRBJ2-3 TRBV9 CASSVEGTISTQYF TGTGCCAGCAGCGTAGAAGGGACTATCTCTACGCAGTATTTT
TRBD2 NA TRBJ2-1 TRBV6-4 CATDRTSGDLEQFF TGTGCCACTGACCGGACTAGCGGCGATCTCGAGCAGTTCTTC
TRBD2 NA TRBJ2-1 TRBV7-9 CASSHGTSGNYNEQFF TGTGCCAGCAGCCACGGGACTAGCGGGAACTACAATGAGCAGTTCTTC
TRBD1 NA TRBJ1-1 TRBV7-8 CASSVSTGWSTEAFF TGTGCCAGCAGCGTATCGACAGGGTGGAGCACTGAAGCTTTCTTT
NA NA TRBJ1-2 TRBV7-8 CASSLGGFVGGYTF TGTGCCAGCAGCTTGGGGGGATTCGTCGGAGGCTACACCTTC
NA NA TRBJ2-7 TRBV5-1 CASSLGDGWGGDEQYF TGCGCCAGCAGCTTGGGTGACGGGTGGGGAGGAGACGAGCAGTACTTC
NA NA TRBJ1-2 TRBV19 CASSPRQASYYGYTF TGTGCCAGTTCACCCCGACAGGCCTCATATTATGGCTACACCTTC
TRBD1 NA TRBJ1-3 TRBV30 CAWSQGAASGNTIYF TGTGCCTGGAGTCAGGGGGCCGCCTCTGGAAACACCATATATTTT
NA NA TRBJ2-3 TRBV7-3 CASSLIGSTDTQYF TGTGCCAGCAGCTTGATTGGTAGCACAGATACGCAGTATTTT
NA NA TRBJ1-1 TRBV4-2 CASSQDPWEVNTEAFF TGTGCCAGCAGCCAAGATCCGTGGGAAGTAAACACTGAAGCTTTCTTT
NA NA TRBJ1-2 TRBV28 CASRSGGYGYTF TGTGCCAGCCGCTCTGGGGGCTATGGCTACACCTTC
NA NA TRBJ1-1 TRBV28 CASSLLGQAHEAFF TGTGCCAGCAGTTTACTCGGACAAGCCCATGAAGCTTTCTTT
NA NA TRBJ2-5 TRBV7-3 CASSLTPQETQYF TGTGCCAGCAGCTTAACACCCCAAGAGACCCAGTACTTC
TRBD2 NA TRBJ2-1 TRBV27 CASSLLSSGRYHNEQFF TGTGCCAGCAGTCTCCTTAGTAGCGGGAGATACCACAATGAGCAGTTCTTC
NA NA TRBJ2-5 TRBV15 CATSRGFGSGETQYF TGTGCCACCAGCAGAGGGTTCGGAAGCGGAGAGACCCAGTACTTC
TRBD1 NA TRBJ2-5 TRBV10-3 CATMESQGGQETQYF TGTGCCACCATGGAATCACAGGGGGGACAAGAGACCCAGTACTTC
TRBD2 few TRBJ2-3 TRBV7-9 CASSLTSGSTDTQYF TGTGCCAGCAGCTTGACTAGCGGGAGCACAGATACGCAGTATTTT
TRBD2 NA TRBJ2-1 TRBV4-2 CASSQRGSGRNEQFF TGTGCCAGCAGCCAACGGGGTAGCGGGAGGAATGAGCAGTTCTTC
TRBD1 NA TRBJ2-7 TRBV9 CASSEHTGGGYEQYF TGTGCCAGCAGCGAGCACACAGGGGGCGGGTACGAGCAGTACTTC
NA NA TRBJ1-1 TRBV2 CASAFYSTEAFF TGTGCCAGCGCTTTTTATAGCACTGAAGCTTTCTTT
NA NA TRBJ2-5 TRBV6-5 CASSFSAGWQETQYF TGTGCCAGCAGTTTCTCAGCAGGTTGGCAAGAGACCCAGTACTTC
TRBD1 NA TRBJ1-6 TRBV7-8 CASSPRDSSYNSPLHF TGTGCCAGCAGCCCCAGGGACAGCTCCTATAATTCACCCCTCCACTTT
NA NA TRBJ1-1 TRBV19 CASRQQGMNTEAFF TGTGCCAGTAGGCAACAGGGCATGAACACTGAAGCTTTCTTT
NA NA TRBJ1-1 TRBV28 CASTETFKNTEAFF TGTGCCAGCACAGAGACCTTCAAGAACACTGAAGCTTTCTTT
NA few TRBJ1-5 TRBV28 CASSLNLGQPQHF TGTGCCAGCAGTCTCAATTTAGGCCAGCCCCAGCATTTT
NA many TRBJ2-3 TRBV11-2 CASSWDLTDTQYF TGTGCCAGCAGCTGGGACCTCACAGATACGCAGTATTTT
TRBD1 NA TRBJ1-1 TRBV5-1 CASSQTGLVGTEAFF TGCGCCAGCAGCCAGACAGGGCTCGTTGGGACTGAAGCTTTCTTT
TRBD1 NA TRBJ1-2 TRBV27 CASSFRRGGGAGYGYTF TGTGCCAGCAGTTTCCGACGAGGAGGGGGCGCGGGCTATGGCTACACCTTC
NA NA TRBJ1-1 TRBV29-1 CSVGTGRNTEAFF TGCAGCGTTGGTACAGGAAGGAACACTGAAGCTTTCTTT
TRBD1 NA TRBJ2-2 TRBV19 CASTPLGQGVVGTGELFF TGTGCCAGCACCCCTCTGGGACAGGGTGTCGTTGGGACCGGGGAGCTGTTTTTT
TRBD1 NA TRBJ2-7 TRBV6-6 CASKKSGTGDEQYF TGTGCCAGCAAGAAGTCCGGGACAGGGGACGAGCAGTACTTC
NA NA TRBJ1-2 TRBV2 CASRSDRGYGYTF TGTGCCAGCAGATCCGACAGAGGGTATGGCTACACCTTC
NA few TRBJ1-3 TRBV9 CASSVVGGSGNTIYF TGTGCCAGCAGCGTAGTAGGGGGCTCTGGAAACACCATATATTTT
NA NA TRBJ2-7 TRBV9 CASSVGPSPSYEQYF TGTGCCAGCAGCGTAGGACCTAGCCCCTCTTACGAGCAGTACTTC
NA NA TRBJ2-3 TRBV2 CASSFLGDTYTDTQYF TGTGCCAGCAGTTTTTTAGGGGACACTTACACAGATACGCAGTATTTT
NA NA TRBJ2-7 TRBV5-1 CASSLSPFYEQYF TGCGCCAGCAGCCTATCCCCATTCTACGAGCAGTACTTC
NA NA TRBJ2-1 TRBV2 CARGNMGDEQFF TGTGCCAGGGGTAACATGGGCGATGAGCAGTTCTTC
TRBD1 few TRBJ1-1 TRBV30 CAWSKRTGDEAFF TGTGCCTGGAGTAAAAGGACAGGGGATGAAGCTTTCTTT
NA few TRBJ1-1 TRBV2 CASSDGGFTEAFF TGTGCCAGCAGTGACGGGGGCTTCACTGAAGCTTTCTTT
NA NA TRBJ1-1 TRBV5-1 CASSLWGANRPFF TGCGCCAGTAGCTTGTGGGGTGCCAACAGGCCTTTCTTT
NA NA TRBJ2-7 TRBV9 CASSVGPRDTYEQYF TGTGCCAGCAGCGTAGGGCCCCGGGATACGTACGAGCAGTACTTC
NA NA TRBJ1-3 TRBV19 CASSITGTGNTIYF TGTGCCAGTAGTATTACAGGGACTGGAAACACCATATATTTT
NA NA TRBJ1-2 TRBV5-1 CASSVGNYGYTF TGCGCCAGCAGCGTCGGTAACTATGGCTACACCTTC
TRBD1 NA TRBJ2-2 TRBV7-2 CASSKQGGDTGELFF TGTGCCAGCAGCAAACAGGGGGGCGACACCGGGGAGCTGTTTTTT
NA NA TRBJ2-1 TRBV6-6 CASSLASEQFF TGTGCCAGCTCTTTAGCAAGTGAGCAGTTCTTC
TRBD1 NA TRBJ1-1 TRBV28 CASSTPLGQGTKTFF TGTGCCAGCAGTACTCCATTGGGACAGGGGACGAAAACTTTCTTT
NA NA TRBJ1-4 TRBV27 CASSPVGAGAEKLFF TGTGCCAGCAGTCCGGTCGGGGCAGGGGCTGAAAAACTGTTTTTT